Described below is a single T cell receptor beta chain sequence and its context. TCRdb reprocessed the 5' RACE reads via MiXCR and lists one record per CDR3 protein. The sample contains a few hundred thousand distinct CDR3 sequences, roughly 26% of which appear only once. The data derive from a study of identical twins. Trimming removed 2 bases at V and 1 base at J, with 11 bases between. The CDR3 length is 15 residues. The same sample was also used in a study of T cells expressing NK-cell markers. This second report adds: HCMV serostatus: seven of eight sequenced donors positive, one negative.

The chain links TRBV12-3 or TRBV12-4 to TRBJ1-1; unclear D gene. The TCR comes from a woman younger than 30 in good health. Material for sequencing was CD4+ T cells sorted from blood. Here the CDR3 reads CASSLSFPGNTEAFF. The DNA for the CDR3 is TGTGCCAGCAGTTTAAGTTTCCCAGGGAACACTGAAGCTTTCTTT.